The clone carrying this TCR beta chain was seen a single time. Its specificity is unknown. This sample is part of a study of T cell responses to AZD1222 COVID-19 vaccine. Study conclusions and caveats: Unmutated variant regions are reportedly targeted by nearly half of spike-specific TCRs.

Measured with immunoSEQ multiplex PCR; TCRdb has only the in-frame clones, and not every one. The data show 100,000 to 120,000 clones, roughly 90% seen once. CDR3 length equals 15 residues. V was clipped by 4 bases and J by 0 bases, with 11 bases between them. Germline loops: CDR1 SGHRS, CDR2 YFSETQ. The specimen was peripheral blood, collected 28 days after the second AZD1222 dose. V gene TRBV5-1 combines with J gene TRBJ1-3; D uncertain. This clonotype was sampled from an adult who received the AZD1222 COVID-19 vaccine. The CDR3, as DNA: TGCGCCAGCAGCCTGCAAGGAAGCTCTGGAAACACCATATATTTT. This translates into CASSLQGSSGNTIYF.